Listed below are T cell receptor beta chains from one sample, sequenced in a study of OX40 agonist ivuxolimab in advanced cancers. Using immunoSEQ multiplex PCR, the repertoire was profiled, and TCRdb retains in-frame clones only, with some absent. The sample contains roughly 86,000 clones, around nine tenths of which appear only once. This sample comprised CD4+ or CD8+ T cells sorted from blood, obtained in a trial of the OX40 agonist ivuxolimab. The origin of the receptors is an adult with an advanced solid tumor such as melanoma, head and neck, liver or kidney cancer. Each CDR3 is given with its conserved first and last residue. Each record gives: V gene, J gene, D gene, clone size, CDR3 protein, CDR3 DNA. D genes are given only for firm matches. Rows give clone size only sometimes, using once, few, many, or a class for an expanded clone.

v_call: TRBV27; j_call: TRBJ2-1; d_call: TRBD2; clone_size: .; cdr3_aa: CASSVSLAGGLDEQFF; cdr3_nt: TGTGCCAGCAGCGTTTCCCTAGCGGGAGGTTTGGATGAGCAGTTCTTC
v_call: TRBV9; j_call: TRBJ2-7; d_call: .; clone_size: .; cdr3_aa: CASSKVEGEQYF; cdr3_nt: TGTGCCAGCAGCAAAGTAGAGGGCGAGCAGTACTTC
v_call: TRBV10-3; j_call: TRBJ2-2; d_call: .; clone_size: .; cdr3_aa: CAISEVSGAVGGELFF; cdr3_nt: TGTGCCATCAGTGAGGTTTCTGGCGCAGTAGGAGGGGAGCTGTTTTTT
v_call: TRBV20-1; j_call: TRBJ2-1; d_call: TRBD2; clone_size: .; cdr3_aa: CSAILAGGMFF; cdr3_nt: TGCAGTGCAATACTAGCGGGAGGGATGTTCTTC
v_call: TRBV19; j_call: TRBJ2-7; d_call: .; clone_size: .; cdr3_aa: CASSKQYRSSYEQYF; cdr3_nt: TGTGCCAGTAGTAAGCAGTACCGGAGCTCCTACGAGCAGTACTTC
v_call: TRBV14; j_call: TRBJ2-7; d_call: TRBD1; clone_size: .; cdr3_aa: CASSQDRLVSDRDYEQYF; cdr3_nt: TGTGCCAGCAGCCAAGATAGGCTTGTGTCGGACAGGGACTACGAGCAGTACTTC
v_call: TRBV5-6; j_call: TRBJ2-7; d_call: .; clone_size: .; cdr3_aa: CASSSQSLPEQYF; cdr3_nt: TGTGCCAGCAGCTCCCAGAGCCTCCCCGAGCAGTACTTC
v_call: TRBV19; j_call: TRBJ2-5; d_call: TRBD2; clone_size: .; cdr3_aa: CASSPVSGSRQETQYF; cdr3_nt: TGTGCCAGTAGCCCGGTTAGCGGGAGTAGGCAAGAGACCCAGTACTTC
v_call: TRBV20-1; j_call: TRBJ1-3; d_call: .; clone_size: .; cdr3_aa: CSADIGNTIYF; cdr3_nt: TGCAGTGCTGACATAGGAAACACCATATATTTT
v_call: TRBV6-1; j_call: TRBJ2-5; d_call: .; clone_size: once; cdr3_aa: CASSLGGAIEETQYF; cdr3_nt: TGTGCCAGCAGCCTGGGGGGGGCGATAGAAGAGACCCAGTACTTC
v_call: TRBV28; j_call: TRBJ2-7; d_call: .; clone_size: .; cdr3_aa: CMVAPSSYEQYF; cdr3_nt: TGTATGGTAGCGCCGAGCTCCTACGAGCAGTACTTC
v_call: TRBV2; j_call: TRBJ1-1; d_call: .; clone_size: .; cdr3_aa: CASSRGLMNTEAFF; cdr3_nt: TGTGCCAGCAGCCGGGGGTTGATGAACACTGAAGCTTTCTTT
v_call: TRBV6-5; j_call: TRBJ1-5; d_call: .; clone_size: .; cdr3_aa: CASSLGPNQPQHF; cdr3_nt: TGTGCCAGCAGTCTAGGGCCCAATCAGCCCCAGCATTTT
v_call: TRBV30; j_call: TRBJ2-7; d_call: .; clone_size: .; cdr3_aa: CAWSVNYEQYF; cdr3_nt: TGTGCCTGGAGTGTAAACTACGAGCAGTACTTC
v_call: TRBV30; j_call: TRBJ2-2; d_call: .; clone_size: .; cdr3_aa: CAWSAGLHTGELFF; cdr3_nt: TGTGCCTGGAGTGCGGGACTGCACACCGGGGAGCTGTTTTTT
v_call: TRBV30; j_call: TRBJ2-3; d_call: TRBD2; clone_size: .; cdr3_aa: CAWTSGSADTQYF; cdr3_nt: TGTGCCTGGACTAGCGGGAGTGCAGATACGCAGTATTTT
v_call: TRBV11-2; j_call: TRBJ2-1; d_call: TRBD2; clone_size: .; cdr3_aa: CASSLAGGRNNEQFF; cdr3_nt: TGTGCCAGCAGCTTAGCGGGGGGACGGAACAATGAGCAGTTCTTC
v_call: TRBV6-5; j_call: TRBJ1-4; d_call: TRBD1; clone_size: .; cdr3_aa: CASSYTGGSNEKLFF; cdr3_nt: TGTGCCAGCAGTTACACAGGGGGATCTAATGAAAAACTGTTTTTT
v_call: TRBV7-2; j_call: TRBJ1-5; d_call: TRBD1; clone_size: .; cdr3_aa: CASSPQGDGQPQHF; cdr3_nt: TGTGCCAGCAGCCCACAGGGGGATGGGCAGCCCCAGCATTTT
v_call: TRBV10-1; j_call: TRBJ2-7; d_call: .; clone_size: once; cdr3_aa: CASSESTLAEIAYEQYF; cdr3_nt: TGCGCCAGCAGTGAGTCGACTCTGGCCGAAATCGCCTACGAGCAGTACTTC
v_call: TRBV4-1; j_call: TRBJ2-5; d_call: .; clone_size: .; cdr3_aa: CASSQVGVSQYF; cdr3_nt: TGCGCCAGCAGCCAAGTCGGCGTCTCCCAGTACTTC
v_call: TRBV6-6; j_call: TRBJ1-2; d_call: TRBD1; clone_size: .; cdr3_aa: CAISRGTGNYGYTF; cdr3_nt: TGTGCCATCTCCCGGGGGACAGGGAACTATGGCTACACCTTC